Shown below are 5 T cell receptor beta chains from a single sample sequenced in a study of T cells after yellow fever vaccination. TCRdb analysed the 5' RACE reads with MiXCR anew, one entry per CDR3 protein. The table shows more than 300,000 distinct CDR3 sequences, with about 11% occurring only once. Specimen: CD4+ T cells sorted from PBMCs, collected 45 days after the yellow fever booster vaccination. These receptors all come from a young man who received the YFV17D yellow fever vaccine.

In this sample, this clonotype turned up a few times. V is TRBV3-1 and J is TRBJ1-2, with TRBD1 as a possible D gene (6 bases). V lost 4 bases, J lost 8 bases, and 23 bases lay in between. The CDR3 covers 16 residues. CDR1 is LGHDT and CDR2 is YNNKEL in the germline V gene (reference sequence). CDR3 in amino acids: CASSRHEPRGGYGYTF. The DNA for the CDR3 is TGTGCCAGCAGCCGCCATGAACCCAGGGGAGGCTACGGCTACACCTTC.

This sequence joins TRBV18 and TRBJ2-3; 7 bases line up with TRBD1. J lost 7 bases, V lost 5 bases, and 15 bases had no gene match. The CDR3 runs to 16 residues. From germline, CDR1 is KGHSH and CDR2 LQKENI. DNA for the CDR3: TGTGCCAGCTCATCGACAGGGACCGGGGAGAGGAATACGCAGTATTTT. Protein sequence: CASSSTGTGERNTQYF. The full variable domain, its missing parts supplied by reference TRBV18 and TRBJ2-3, is NAGVMQNPRHLVRRRGQEARLRCSPMKGHSHVYWYRQLPEEGLKFMVYLQKENIIDESGMPKERFSAEFPKEGPSILRIQQVVRGDSAAYFCASSSTGTGERNTQYFGPGTRLTVL.

This clonotype was observed a few times. The J gene is TRBJ2-3, the V gene TRBV7-2; D is perhaps TRBD1 (6 bases). The CDR3 runs 13 residues. Trimming removed 6 bases at V and 6 bases at J, with 13 bases between. Germline loops: CDR1 SGHTA, CDR2 FQGNSA. CDR3 protein: CASSKQGWDTQYF. DNA of the CDR3: TGTGCCAGCAGTAAACAGGGATGGGATACGCAGTATTTT.

This clonotype was seen ten or more times. The chain employs TRBV7-2 and TRBJ2-7, with D possibly matching TRBD2 (5 bases). CDR1 is SGHTA and CDR2 is FQGNSA in the germline V gene. V was pared by 10 bases and J by 4 bases, with 17 bases between. The CDR3 runs 13 residues. The CDR3 is CATSRTPEYEQYF. CDR3 DNA: TGTGCCACCTCCCGGACTCCAGAATACGAGCAGTACTTC.

This sequence joins TRBV6-5 and TRBJ2-2, with 7 bases identical to TRBD2. After removal of 0 bases from V and 6 bases from J, the junction contained 7 bases not matched to a gene. The CDR3 consists of 16 residues. CDR1 MNHEY and CDR2 SVGAGI come from the germline V gene. DNA for the CDR3: TGTGCCAGCAGTTACTCGTTCGGGCTAGCGGCCGGGGAGCTGTTTTTT. This sequence encodes CASSYSFGLAAGELFF.